This T cell receptor beta chain is drawn from a study of CD8 T cells in Susac syndrome. Details on this clonotype: Its target is not known.

V lost 1 base and J lost 11; bases outside the gene matches: 4. This CDR3 comprises 13 residues. The germline gives CDR1 SGHTA, CDR2 FQGNSA. Recently defined diagnostic criteria for definite or probable disease were fulfilled by Susac syndrome patients. The CD8+ and CD4+ T cells were negatively isolated, with the TEMRA cells enriched by FACS. The authors reverse transcribed roughly 0.5 to 1 ug RNA with random hexamers. MiXCR, run by TCRdb on the immunoSEQ multiplex PCR reads, gives a single entry per CDR3 protein. The table has more than 150,000 distinct CDR3 sequences, more than 90% seen once. Study conclusions and caveats: As acknowledged by the study, its TCR sequencing and HLA analysis included a relatively small number of individuals.

The V and J genes are TRBV7-2 and TRBJ1-2; 10 nucleotides match TRBD1. The specimen was CD4+ T cells from PBMCs. This clonotype originated in a human donor with Susac syndrome. The CDR3: CASSLGRDRGYTF. The DNA for the CDR3 is TGTGCCAGCAGCTTAGGACGGGACAGGGGATACACCTTC.